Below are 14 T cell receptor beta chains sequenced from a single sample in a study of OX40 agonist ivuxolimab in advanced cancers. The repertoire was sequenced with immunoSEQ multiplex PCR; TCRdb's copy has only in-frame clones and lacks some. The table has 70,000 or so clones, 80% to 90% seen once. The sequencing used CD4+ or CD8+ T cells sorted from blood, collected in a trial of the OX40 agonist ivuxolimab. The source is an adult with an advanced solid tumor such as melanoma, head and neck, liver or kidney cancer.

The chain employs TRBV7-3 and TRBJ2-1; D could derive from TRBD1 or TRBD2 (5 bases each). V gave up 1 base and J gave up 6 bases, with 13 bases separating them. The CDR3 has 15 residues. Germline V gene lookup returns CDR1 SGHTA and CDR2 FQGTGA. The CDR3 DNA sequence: TGTGCCAGCAGCTTAAATTCCGGGGCGGGCAATGAGCAGTTCTTC. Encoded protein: CASSLNSGAGNEQFF.

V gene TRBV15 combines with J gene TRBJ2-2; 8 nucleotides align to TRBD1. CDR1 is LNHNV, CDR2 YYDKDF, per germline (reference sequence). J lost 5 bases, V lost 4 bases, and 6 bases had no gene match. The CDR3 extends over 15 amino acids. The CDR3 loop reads CATSIGQGVTGELFF. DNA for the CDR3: TGTGCCACCAGCATTGGACAGGGTGTGACCGGGGAGCTGTTTTTT. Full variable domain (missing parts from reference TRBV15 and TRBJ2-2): DAMVIQNPRYQVTQFGKPVTLSCSQTLNHNVMYWYQQKSSQAPKLLFHYYDKDFNNEADTPDNFQSRRPNTSFCFLDIRSPGLGDTAMYLCATSIGQGVTGELFFGEGSRLTVL.

CDR3 region: CASSESRLAGSNEQFF. The CDR3 DNA reads as TGCGCCAGCAGTGAGTCCCGACTAGCGGGATCTAATGAGCAGTTCTTC. V usage is TRBV10-2 and J usage is TRBJ2-1; 11 nucleotides match TRBD2. This CDR3 has 16 amino acids. V was clipped by 0 bases and J by 7 bases; unmatched bases: 5. Germline assignment: CDR1 WSHSY and CDR2 SAAADI.

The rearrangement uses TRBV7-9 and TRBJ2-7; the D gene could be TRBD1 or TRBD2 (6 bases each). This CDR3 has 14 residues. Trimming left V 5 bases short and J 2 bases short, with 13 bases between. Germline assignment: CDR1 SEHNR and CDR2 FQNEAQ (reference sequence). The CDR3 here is CASSPWGAAYEQYF. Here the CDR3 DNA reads TGTGCCAGCAGCCCCTGGGGGGCCGCCTACGAGCAGTACTTC.

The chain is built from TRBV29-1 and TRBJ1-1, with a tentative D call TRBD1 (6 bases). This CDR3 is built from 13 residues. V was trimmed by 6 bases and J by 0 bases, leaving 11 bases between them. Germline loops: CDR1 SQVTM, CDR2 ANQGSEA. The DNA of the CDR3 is TGCAGCGTCAAGGGGGAGGTGAACACTGAAGCTTTCTTT. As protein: CSVKGEVNTEAFF.

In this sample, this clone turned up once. The CDR3 loop is CASSQPGPYEQYF. The CDR3 region has the DNA TGCGCCAGCAGCCAACCTGGCCCCTACGAGCAGTACTTC. The rearrangement links TRBV4-1 to TRBJ2-7; D gene unclear. The CDR3 consists of 13 residues. Trimming shortened V by 2 bases and J by 2 bases, and 7 bases separated the two germline ends. CDR1 MGHRA and CDR2 YSYEKL come from the germline V gene.

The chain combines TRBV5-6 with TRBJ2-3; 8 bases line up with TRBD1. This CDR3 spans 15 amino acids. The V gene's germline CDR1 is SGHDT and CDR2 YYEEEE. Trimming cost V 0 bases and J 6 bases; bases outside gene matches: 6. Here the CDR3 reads CASSLGTGPGDTQYF. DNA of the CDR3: TGTGCCAGCAGCTTGGGGACAGGGCCGGGCGATACGCAGTATTTT. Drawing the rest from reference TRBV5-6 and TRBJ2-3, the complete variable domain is DAGVTQSPTHLIKTRGQQVTLRCSPKSGHDTVSWYQQALGQGPQFIFQYYEEEERQRGNFPDRFSGHQFPNYSSELNVNALLLGDSALYLCASSLGTGPGDTQYFGPGTRLTVL.

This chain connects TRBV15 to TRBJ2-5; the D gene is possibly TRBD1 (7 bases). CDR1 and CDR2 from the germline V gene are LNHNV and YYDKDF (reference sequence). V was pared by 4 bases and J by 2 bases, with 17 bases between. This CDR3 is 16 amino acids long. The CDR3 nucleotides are TGTGCCACCAGCAATTTCCCCGCGGGACAGCAAGAGACCCAGTACTTC. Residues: CATSNFPAGQQETQYF.

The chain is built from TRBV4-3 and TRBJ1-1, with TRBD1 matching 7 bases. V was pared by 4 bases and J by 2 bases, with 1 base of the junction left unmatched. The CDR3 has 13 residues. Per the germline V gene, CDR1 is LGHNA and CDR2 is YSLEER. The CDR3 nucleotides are TGCGCCAGCAGCCGGACAGGAAACACTGAAGCTTTCTTT. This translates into CASSRTGNTEAFF.

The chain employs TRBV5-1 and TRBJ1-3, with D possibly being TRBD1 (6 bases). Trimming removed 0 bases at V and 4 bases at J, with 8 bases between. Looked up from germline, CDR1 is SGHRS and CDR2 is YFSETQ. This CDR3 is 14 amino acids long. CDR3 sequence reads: CASSLGDTGNTIYF. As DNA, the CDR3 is TGCGCCAGCAGCTTGGGGGACACCGGAAACACCATATATTTT.

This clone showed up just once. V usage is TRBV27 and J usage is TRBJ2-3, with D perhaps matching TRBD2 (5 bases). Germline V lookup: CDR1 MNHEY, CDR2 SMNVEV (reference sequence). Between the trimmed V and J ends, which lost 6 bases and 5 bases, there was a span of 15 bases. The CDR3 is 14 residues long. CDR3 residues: CASSLGLLGDTQYF. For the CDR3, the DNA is TGTGCCAGCAGCCTCGGACTGCTGGGAGATACGCAGTATTTT.

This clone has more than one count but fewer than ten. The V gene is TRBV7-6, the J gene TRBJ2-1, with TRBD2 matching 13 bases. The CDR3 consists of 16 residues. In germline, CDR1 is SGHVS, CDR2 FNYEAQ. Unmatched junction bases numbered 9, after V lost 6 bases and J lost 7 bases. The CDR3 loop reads CASRGPGLAGANEQFF. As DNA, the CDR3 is TGTGCCAGCAGGGGACCTGGACTAGCGGGGGCAAATGAGCAGTTCTTC.

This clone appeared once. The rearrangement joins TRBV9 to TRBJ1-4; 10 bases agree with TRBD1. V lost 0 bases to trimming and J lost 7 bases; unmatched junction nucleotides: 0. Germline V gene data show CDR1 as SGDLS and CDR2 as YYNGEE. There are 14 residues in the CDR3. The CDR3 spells CASSVGQGAEKLFF. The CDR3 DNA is TGTGCCAGCAGCGTAGGACAGGGGGCTGAAAAACTGTTTTTT.

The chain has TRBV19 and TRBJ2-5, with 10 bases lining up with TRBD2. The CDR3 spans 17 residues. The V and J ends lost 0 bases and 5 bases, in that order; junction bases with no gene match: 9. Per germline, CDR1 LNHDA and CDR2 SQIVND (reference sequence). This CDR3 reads CASSIDPSGSSRETQYF. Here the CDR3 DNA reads TGTGCCAGTAGTATAGACCCTAGCGGGAGTTCTAGGGAGACCCAGTACTTC.